Sequencing of this T cell receptor (beta chain) was carried out in a study of cytomegalovirus exposure and HLA in healthy donors. Whole-study context: An earlier analysis identified 120 million or so unique TCR beta sequences in about 179 million T cells.

The PCR employed 60 Vbeta primers together with 13 Jbeta primers. Only in-frame clones appear in the TCRdb table, and some are missing; sequencing was by immunoSEQ multiplex PCR. Among 100,000 to 150,000 clones, less than 85% were seen once, and the ten largest hold approximately 20%. A note on this clone: Antigen unknown.

Study-wide results and caveats: An analysis done earlier found most TCR beta V segments productive about 87% or about 30% of the time. Later analysis showed TCR association rates varying by HLA locus, highest for DRB1 and lowest for HLA-C. Investigators reported about 160 TCR beta chains as tied to cytomegalovirus.

The CDR3 runs to 14 residues. The germline V gene has CDR1 SGHNT and CDR2 YYREEE (reference sequence). The junction had 7 bases not matched to a gene; V was cut back by 3 bases and J by 8 bases. The sequence came from a man aged 18 to 30 in good health and CMV-seropositive. Sequences were obtained from PBMCs. The gene calls are TRBV5-4 and TRBJ1-2; 10 nucleotides agree with TRBD1. The CDR3 is CASSWGTGEQGYTF. For the CDR3, the DNA is TGTGCCAGCAGCTGGGGGACAGGGGAGCAGGGCTACACCTTC.